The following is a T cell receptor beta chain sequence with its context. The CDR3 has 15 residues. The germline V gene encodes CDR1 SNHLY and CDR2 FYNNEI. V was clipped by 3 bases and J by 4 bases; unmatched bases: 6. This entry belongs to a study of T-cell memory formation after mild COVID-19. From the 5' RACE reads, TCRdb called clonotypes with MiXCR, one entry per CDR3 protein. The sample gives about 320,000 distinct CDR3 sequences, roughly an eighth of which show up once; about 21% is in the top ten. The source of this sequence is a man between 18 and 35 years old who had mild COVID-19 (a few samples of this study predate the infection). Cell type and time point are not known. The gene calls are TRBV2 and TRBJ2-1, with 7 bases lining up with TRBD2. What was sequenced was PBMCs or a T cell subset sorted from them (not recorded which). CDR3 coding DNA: TGTGCCAGCAGTGATGCGGGGGTCCTTTACAATGAGCAGTTCTTC. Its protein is CASSDAGVLYNEQFF. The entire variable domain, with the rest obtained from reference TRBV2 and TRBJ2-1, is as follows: EPEVTQTPSHQVTQMGQEVILRCVPISNHLYFYWYRQILGQKVEFLVSFYNNEISEKSEIFDDQFSVERPDGSNFTLKIRSTKLEDSAMYFCASSDAGVLYNEQFFGPGTRLTVL.